This T cell receptor (beta chain) originates from a study of neurological immune-mediated disorders. Regarding the study as a whole: Healthy controls had more TCR clonal expansion than multiple sclerosis, which showed the least, whereas HTLV-1-associated myelopathy showed the most.

In regard to this clonotype: Its cognate antigen is unknown. This may be a read error, as it is one base from a much larger clone.

One entry per CDR3 protein, called by TCRdb with MiXCR from the 5' RACE reads. The sample lists 60,000 to 75,000 distinct CDR3 sequences; roughly 10% were seen once. Time point indicated: longitudinal time-point 2. Germline V gene data show CDR1 as MNHEY and CDR2 as SMNVEV (reference sequence). The length of the CDR3 is 14 residues. The germline V and J ends were trimmed by 5 bases and 3 bases, with 11 bases remaining between them. The chain recombines TRBV27 with TRBJ2-1; D remains unclear. This clonotype was sampled from a man between 25 and 39 years old in good health. Input material: PBMCs. CDR3 nucleotide sequence: TGTGCCAGCAGTCCCCCACGTTTCTACAATGAGCAGTTCTTC. This sequence encodes CASSPPRFYNEQFF.